The text below deals with one T cell receptor beta chain. The data were taken from a study of blood T cell repertoires in COVID-19. For the study at large: PBMCs, B-cell-depleted T cells, or T cells were the source of the cDNA or gDNA that made up the material.

V lost 1 base to trimming and J lost 0 bases; unmatched junction nucleotides: 9. The CDR3 is 19 residues long. Germline CDR1 reads LGHNA; CDR2 reads YSLEER. The assay was immunoSEQ multiplex PCR, and TCRdb's table has in-frame clones only and misses some. The sample contains about 110,000 clones, 80% to 90% of which appear only once. The receptor was derived from a woman between 50 and 59 years old with active or convalescent COVID-19. Sequencing input: peripheral blood. The chain joins TRBV4-3 to TRBJ2-6, with 7 positions matching TRBD2. DNA of the CDR3: TGCGCCAGCAGCCAAGGCCGGACTAGAGGGTACTCTGGGGCCAACGTCCTGACTTTC. Amino acid sequence: CASSQGRTRGYSGANVLTF.